A single sample gave rise to the 32 T cell receptor beta chains below, sequenced in a study of blood T cell repertoires in COVID-19. Sequencing was performed with immunoSEQ multiplex PCR; in TCRdb, only in-frame clones are kept and a portion is missing. This table holds about 400,000 clones, roughly 87% found once. Sequencing was performed on PBMCs or T cells enriched from blood (not recorded which). Source of these receptors: a woman aged 40 to 50 with acute COVID-19.

The V gene is TRBV30, the J gene TRBJ1-1; no reliable D call. V lost 1 base and J lost 3, with 3 bases in between. The germline V gene encodes CDR1 GTSNPN and CDR2 SVGIG (reference sequence). CDR3 size: 11 residues. CDR3: CAWSAYTEAFF. For the CDR3, the DNA is TGTGCCTGGAGTGCCTACACTGAAGCTTTCTTT.

This chain links TRBV24-1 with TRBJ2-1; D call uncertain. V was clipped by 3 bases and J by 1 base, with 9 bases between them. The CDR3 extends over 15 amino acids. From germline, CDR1 is KGHDR and CDR2 SFDVKD. The CDR3 region has the DNA TGTGCCACCAGTGATGGCTCACTATCCTACAATGAGCAGTTCTTC. It yields the protein CATSDGSLSYNEQFF.

There are a few counts of this clone. The genes are TRBV29-1 and TRBJ1-1, with D maybe TRBD1 (5 bases). Deletions cut 8 bases from V and 8 bases from J, with 15 bases between. The CDR3 has 11 residues. Per germline, CDR1 SQVTM and CDR2 ANQGSEA. The CDR3 sequence is CSSSQGTEAFF. The DNA for the CDR3 is TGCAGCTCCTCCCAGGGAACCGAAGCTTTCTTT.

About this clone: The same CDR3 is also encoded by other DNA sequences in this sample. The chain is built from TRBV5-4 and TRBJ2-7, with 8 bases identical to TRBD1. CDR1 and CDR2 (germline): SGHNT, YYREEE (reference sequence). This CDR3 is built from 13 residues. V was clipped by 4 bases and J by 4 bases; unmatched bases: 4. CDR3 nucleotides: TGTGCCAGCAGCAGTCAGGGGGCTTACGAGCAGTACTTC. It encodes CASSSQGAYEQYF.

V is TRBV3-1 (or the pseudogene TRBV3-2) and J is TRBJ2-5, with D possibly TRBD1 on 6 matching bases. The CDR3 spans 14 residues. Trimming stripped 4 bases from V and 0 bases from J, with 9 bases between. Germline lookup yields CDR1 LGHDT and CDR2 YNNKEL (reference sequence). CDR3 sequence: CASSLRTDQETQYF. DNA of the CDR3: TGTGCCAGCAGCCTGCGGACAGACCAAGAGACCCAGTACTTC.

The chain employs TRBV19 and TRBJ1-2; TRBD1 might be the D (6 bases). The V gene lost 3 bases and the J gene lost 4 bases, with 12 bases spanning the gap. The CDR3 runs to 14 residues. Germline V lookup: CDR1 LNHDA, CDR2 SQIVND (reference sequence). The CDR3 sequence is CASSITPDSYGYTF. CDR3 nucleotides: TGTGCCAGTAGTATCACCCCGGACAGCTATGGCTACACCTTC.

Regarding this clone: Within the sample, other DNA sequences also encode this same CDR3. The gene calls are TRBV4-2 and TRBJ2-1; TRBD2 matches at 10 bases. Germline CDR1 is LGHNA and CDR2 is YNFKEQ. This CDR3 has 16 amino acids. Losses at the gene ends were 3 bases for V and 4 bases for J; bases not matched to a gene: 6. CDR3 loop: CASSHPTSGVYNEQFF. The CDR3 nucleotides are TGTGCCAGCAGCCATCCAACTAGCGGGGTATACAATGAGCAGTTCTTC.

This chain uses TRBV27 with TRBJ1-6, with 8 bases identical to TRBD1. This CDR3 contains 17 residues. With V trimmed by 5 bases and J by 0 bases, 6 bases remained unmatched. Germline CDR1 is MNHEY and CDR2 is SMNVEV (reference sequence). Here the CDR3 DNA reads TGTGCCAGCAGTAAGGACAGGGTTCTCTCCTATAATTCACCCCTCCACTTT. This codes for CASSKDRVLSYNSPLHF.

The chain uses TRBV6-1 and TRBJ2-6; weak D call: TRBD2 (5 bases). CDR3 length equals 17 residues. Per the germline V gene, CDR1 is MNHNS and CDR2 is SASEGT. V lost 3 bases and J lost 3, with 15 bases in between. For the CDR3, the DNA is TGTGCCAGCAGTGAGAGATTGTTGGGGAGTGGGGCCAACGTCCTGACTTTC. Translated: CASSERLLGSGANVLTF.

The chain combines TRBV6-6 with TRBJ2-1; no clear D gene. V was cut by 0 bases and J by 4 bases, with 7 bases left in between. Germline assignment: CDR1 MNHNY and CDR2 SVGAGI (reference sequence). The length of the CDR3 is 14 residues. In nucleotides, the CDR3 is TGTGCCAGCAGTTACTCGGCCCCTTACAATGAGCAGTTCTTC. It is translated as CASSYSAPYNEQFF.

This clone was seen once. This chain joins TRBV9 and TRBJ1-1; D is perhaps TRBD1 (6 bases). Germline V lookup: CDR1 SGDLS, CDR2 YYNGEE. The CDR3 is made up of 14 amino acids. With 4 bases removed from V and 1 base from J, the gap between germline ends came to 11 bases. This chain's CDR3 is CASSLARGNTEAFF. The DNA of the CDR3 is TGTGCCAGCAGCTTGGCCAGGGGGAACACTGAAGCTTTCTTT.

This chain joins TRBV29-1 and TRBJ2-1, with 7 nucleotides matching TRBD1. V lost 7 bases and J lost 4; bases outside the gene matches: 4. CDR1 is SQVTM and CDR2 is ANQGSEA in the germline V gene. The length of the CDR3 is 12 residues. CDR3 in DNA: TGCAGCGGTGGGACAGATTACAATGAGCAGTTCTTC. Translation gives CSGGTDYNEQFF.

This clone showed up just once. V usage is TRBV27 and J usage is TRBJ2-5, with TRBD1 as a possible D gene (6 bases). From germline, CDR1 is MNHEY and CDR2 SMNVEV (reference sequence). Trimming took off 4 bases at V and 2 bases at J, with 17 bases between the two ends. The CDR3 sequence is 16 residues long. CDR3 loop: CASSSHREFRQETQYF. CDR3 in DNA: TGTGCCAGCAGTTCACACAGGGAGTTTAGACAAGAGACCCAGTACTTC.

This clone was observed once. The chain employs TRBV4-1 and TRBJ2-1; 10 nucleotides line up with TRBD2. The CDR3 is 16 residues long. The ends lost 0 bases at V and 6 bases at J; junction bases unmatched: 5. The germline CDR1 and CDR2 sequences are MGHRA and YSYEKL. CDR3 sequence (DNA): TGCGCCAGCAGCCAAGAAAGACTAGCGGGCCTCAATGAGCAGTTCTTC. Translated: CASSQERLAGLNEQFF.

The chain recombines TRBV10-3 with TRBJ1-2; D possibly corresponds to TRBD1 (6 bases). Trimming took 0 bases from V and 7 from J, leaving 15 bases between them. The CDR3 is made up of 15 amino acids. From germline, CDR1 is ENHRY and CDR2 SYGVKD. CDR3 sequence reads: CAISESRGRESGYTF. DNA for the CDR3: TGTGCCATCAGTGAGTCCAGGGGCAGGGAGAGTGGCTACACCTTC.

The chain uses TRBV7-9 and TRBJ2-3, with D perhaps TRBD1 (5 bases). Trimming pared 1 base from V and 3 bases from J, leaving 14 bases between. The CDR3 totals 16 residues. Germline values: CDR1 SEHNR, CDR2 FQNEAQ (reference sequence). The CDR3: CASSLGMAGPTDTQYF. CDR3 nucleotides: TGTGCCAGCAGCTTAGGAATGGCAGGGCCAACAGATACGCAGTATTTT.

The rearrangement uses TRBV12-3 or TRBV12-4 and TRBJ1-1, with 7 bases that match TRBD1. The V gene end was trimmed by 5 bases and the J gene end by 3 bases; junction bases not matched to a gene: 3. This CDR3 has 13 amino acids. The CDR3 DNA reads as TGTGCCAGCAGTACCCAGGGGGACACTGAAGCTTTCTTT. Its translation: CASSTQGDTEAFF.

The chain is built from TRBV3-1 (or the pseudogene TRBV3-2) and TRBJ2-4; perhaps TRBD2 as D (5 bases). This CDR3 has 14 amino acids. CDR1 is LGHDT, CDR2 YNNKEL, per germline (reference sequence). The V end was cut by 2 bases, the J end by 1 base, with 6 bases between. The chain's CDR3 is CASSQRGAKNIQYF. DNA of the CDR3: TGTGCCAGCAGCCAAAGAGGGGCCAAAAACATTCAGTACTTC.

This sequence joins TRBV6-1 and TRBJ1-1; maybe TRBD1 (6 bases). The ends were cut back, 2 bases at V and 0 bases at J, with 10 bases in the middle. CDR3 length: 15 amino acids. CDR1 is MNHNS and CDR2 is SASEGT in the germline V gene. The CDR3 nucleotides are TGTGCCAGCAGTGAATATGACAGGTTGAACACTGAAGCTTTCTTT. Protein: CASSEYDRLNTEAFF.

This chain connects TRBV19 to TRBJ1-1; maybe TRBD1 (5 bases). The germline gives CDR1 LNHDA, CDR2 SQIVND (reference sequence). The CDR3 length is 13 residues. V dropped 6 bases and J dropped 1 base, with 9 bases sitting between them. CDR3 residues: CASSRGQNTEAFF. CDR3 coding DNA: TGTGCCAGTAGCCGCGGACAGAACACTGAAGCTTTCTTT.

This chain uses TRBV6-5 with TRBJ2-1; D gene ambiguous. CDR3 length equals 11 residues. The V end was cut by 6 bases, the J end by 7 bases, with 7 bases between. Germline CDR1 and CDR2: MNHEY and SVGAGI. The CDR3, as DNA: TGTGCCAGCAGAACAGCAAATGAGCAGTTCTTC. Its translation is CASRTANEQFF.

This chain joins TRBV4-1 and TRBJ2-7; TRBD2 matches at 7 bases. V lost 1 base and J lost 3; bases outside the gene matches: 6. In germline, CDR1 is MGHRA, CDR2 YSYEKL. The CDR3 runs 15 residues. CDR3 DNA sequence: TGCGCCAGCAGCCAAGGAGTCAGCGGGGTCTACGAGCAGTACTTC. It encodes CASSQGVSGVYEQYF.

The chain recombines TRBV11-2 with TRBJ1-6; D call uncertain. From germline, CDR1 is SGHAT and CDR2 FQNNGV. CDR3 length: 11 amino acids. V was pared by 5 bases and J by 7 bases, with 3 bases between. CDR3 DNA sequence: TGTGCCAGCAGCCAAAATTCACCCCTCCACTTT. Encoded protein: CASSQNSPLHF.

The J gene is TRBJ1-5, the V gene TRBV5-6; D may be TRBD1 (5 bases). Between the trimmed V and J ends, which lost 3 bases and 2 bases, there was a span of 6 bases. CDR3 length: 13 residues. Germline values: CDR1 SGHDT, CDR2 YYEEEE. The CDR3 is CASSSRGNQPQHF. In DNA form, the CDR3 reads TGTGCCAGCAGCTCCAGGGGCAATCAGCCCCAGCATTTT.

This chain connects TRBV5-1 to TRBJ1-1; D is uncertain. The CDR3 consists of 16 residues. Germline V gene data show CDR1 as SGHRS and CDR2 as YFSETQ. The V end was cut by 5 bases, the J end by 2 bases, with 19 bases between. The CDR3, as DNA: TGCGCCAGCAGACACTCCTACGGCGGGAAAAACACTGAAGCTTTCTTT. Translated: CASRHSYGGKNTEAFF.

The chain has TRBV19 and TRBJ1-4; D unclear. The CDR3 extends over 14 amino acids. V dropped 7 bases and J dropped 1 base, with 10 bases sitting between them. In germline, CDR1 is LNHDA, CDR2 SQIVND (reference sequence). The CDR3 spells CASTPTRTNEKLFF. The CDR3 DNA reads as TGTGCCAGTACTCCGACAAGAACTAATGAAAAACTGTTTTTT.

The V gene is TRBV18, the J gene TRBJ2-5; 14 bases align to TRBD2. The J segment lost 2 bases and the V segment lost 5 bases, leaving 4 bases of the junction unmatched. The CDR3 is made up of 16 amino acids. The germline V gene has CDR1 KGHSH and CDR2 LQKENI. The CDR3 DNA is TGTGCCAGCTCAGCAGGGACTAGCGGGGGTCAAGAGACCCAGTACTTC. It codes for CASSAGTSGGQETQYF.

The CDR3 reads CASSQDTYRGTDTQYF. CDR3 DNA sequence: TGTGCCAGCAGCCAAGATACGTACAGAGGCACAGATACGCAGTATTTT. The chain uses TRBV14 and TRBJ2-3; unclear D gene. Germline V gene sequence: CDR1 SGHDN, CDR2 FVKESK. There are 16 residues in the CDR3. Trimming took off 0 bases at V and 1 base at J, with 11 bases between the two ends. Full variable domain (rest looked up from reference TRBV14 and TRBJ2-3): EAGVTQFPSHSVIEKGQTVTLRCDPISGHDNLYWYRRVMGKEIKFLLHFVKESKQDESGMPNNRFLAERTGGTYSTLKVQPAELEDSGVYFCASSQDTYRGTDTQYFGPGTRLTVL.

The rearrangement joins TRBV10-3 to TRBJ1-3, with no clear D. The ends were cut back, 4 bases at V and 2 bases at J, with 9 bases in the middle. Germline V gives CDR1 ENHRY, CDR2 SYGVKD. The length of the CDR3 is 14 residues. For the CDR3, the DNA is TGTGCCATCAGTGTAGAGCTGGCTGGAAACACCATATATTTT. Amino acids: CAISVELAGNTIYF.

V gene TRBV5-6 combines with J gene TRBJ1-4, with TRBD1 as a possible D gene (6 bases). V shed 1 base and J shed 10 bases, with 14 bases lying between them. The germline CDR1 and CDR2 sequences are SGHDT and YYEEEE. The CDR3 consists of 14 residues. DNA for the CDR3: TGTGCCAGCAGCTTGATTCAGGGAGGGGGAAAACTGTTTTTT. Its translation: CASSLIQGGGKLFF.

V gene TRBV9 combines with J gene TRBJ1-4; 8 positions match TRBD1. Germline CDR1 reads SGDLS; CDR2 reads YYNGEE. Trimming at V came to 3 bases and at J to 4 bases, leaving 2 bases not matched to a gene. The CDR3 is made up of 14 amino acids. CDR3 nucleotide sequence: TGTGCCAGCAGCGGGACAGGGTTTAATGAAAAACTGTTTTTT. Translation gives CASSGTGFNEKLFF.

The chain recombines TRBV11-2 with TRBJ1-1; D remains ambiguous. Germline V lookup: CDR1 SGHAT, CDR2 FQNNGV. The CDR3 totals 14 residues. With 3 bases removed from V and 3 bases from J, the gap between germline ends came to 11 bases. The CDR3 region is CASSFNRGHTEAFF. In DNA form, the CDR3 reads TGTGCCAGCAGCTTCAATAGAGGGCACACTGAAGCTTTCTTT.